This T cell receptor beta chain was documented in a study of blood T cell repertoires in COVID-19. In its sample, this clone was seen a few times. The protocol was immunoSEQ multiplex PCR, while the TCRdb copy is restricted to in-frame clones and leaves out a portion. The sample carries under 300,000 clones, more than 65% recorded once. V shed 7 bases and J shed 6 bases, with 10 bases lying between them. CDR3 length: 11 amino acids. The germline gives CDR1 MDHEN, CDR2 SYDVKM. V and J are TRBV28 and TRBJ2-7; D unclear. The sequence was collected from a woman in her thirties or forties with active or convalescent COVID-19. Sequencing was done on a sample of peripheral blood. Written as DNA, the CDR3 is TGTGCCAGCAACCGGAGATCCGAGCAGTACTTC. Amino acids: CASNRRSEQYF.